Sequencing of this T cell receptor beta chain was carried out in a study of T-cell reconstitution after alpha-beta-depleted transplantation in children. Study observations and caveats: At the one-year point after transplant, T-cell counts and TCRbeta diversity were found to come mostly from T cells that had been newly produced. Several hundred expanded graft clones reportedly supplied alpha-beta T cells about two months after transplant. Day-60 TCRbeta diversity that was high in some patients was derived from surviving recipient T cells and thymic progenitors.

V lost 4 bases and J lost 1, with 13 bases in between. The CDR3 is 14 amino acids. Germline values: CDR1 DFQATT, CDR2 SNEGSKA (reference sequence). A TCRbeta library incorporating unique molecular identifiers was prepared. TCRdb redid the calling of the PCR reads with MiXCR, one entry per CDR3 protein. Of 900,000 or so distinct CDR3 sequences listed, roughly 15% were seen once; the top ten hold around 5%. This clonotype was found a few times. What it recognizes is unknown. Specimen: PBMCs, mostly from graft donor cells, collected 360 days after TCRalphabeta/CD19-depleted stem cell transplant. The clonotype originates from a male patient under 18 who had a stem cell transplant for acute lymphoblastic leukemia, so the T cells may come from the graft donor. The genes are TRBV20-1 and TRBJ1-1; D gene ambiguous. The CDR3 nucleotides read TGCAGTGCTAAGCCAGGAGCGAAGAACACTGAAGCTTTCTTT. Its protein product is CSAKPGAKNTEAFF.